The 24 T cell receptor beta chains reported below all come from one sample, sequenced in a study of siplizumab effects on memory and regulatory T cells. Assay: immunoSEQ multiplex PCR; the TCRdb copy retains only in-frame clones and omits some. The sample carries 50,000 to 55,000 clones, about 97% recorded once. The material sequenced was naive CD4+ T cells sorted from blood. These receptors were obtained from a human donor in good health.

The chain uses TRBV19 and TRBJ2-7; 8 bases align to TRBD1. With V trimmed by 3 bases and J by 5 bases, 12 bases remained unmatched. The germline V gene encodes CDR1 LNHDA and CDR2 SQIVND (reference sequence). This CDR3 has 16 residues. CDR3 in amino acids: CASSIFHQGAKNEQYF. CDR3 in DNA: TGTGCCAGTAGTATTTTTCATCAGGGGGCAAAGAACGAGCAGTACTTC.

The J gene is TRBJ1-5, the V gene TRBV5-4; perhaps TRBD1 as D (5 bases). This CDR3 contains 15 residues. Trimming removed 4 bases from V and 5 bases from J, with 16 bases in between. Per the germline V gene, CDR1 is SGHNT and CDR2 is YYREEE (reference sequence). In DNA, the CDR3 is TGTGCCAGCAGCCGAGGGGCAGGTGGCGATCAGCCCCAGCATTTT. Translation gives CASSRGAGGDQPQHF. The entire variable domain, with the rest obtained from reference TRBV5-4 and TRBJ1-5, is as follows: ETGVTQSPTHLIKTRGQQVTLRCSSQSGHNTVSWYQQALGQGPQFIFQYYREEENGRGNFPPRFSGLQFPNYSSELNVNALELDDSALYLCASSRGAGGDQPQHFGDGTRLSIL.

J is TRBJ2-6 and V is TRBV15; D uncertain. This CDR3 is 16 amino acids long. Germline assignment: CDR1 LNHNV and CDR2 YYDKDF (reference sequence). V lost 5 bases to trimming and J lost 0 bases, with 11 bases between them. CDR3 sequence: CATSDDRSSGANVLTF. The CDR3, as DNA: TGTGCCACCAGCGACGACCGGAGCTCTGGGGCCAACGTCCTGACTTTC.

Comment on this clone: The sample holds other DNA sequences that translate to the same CDR3. This sequence joins TRBV19 and TRBJ1-1; 7 positions agree with TRBD1. The length of the CDR3 is 14 residues. V lost 4 bases, J lost 4 bases, and 6 bases stayed unmatched. The germline V gene has CDR1 LNHDA and CDR2 SQIVND (reference sequence). The CDR3 DNA reads as TGTGCCAGTAGTACCACAGGGGTCGGCACTGAAGCTTTCTTT. Translated, it gives CASSTTGVGTEAFF.

The chain links TRBV18 to TRBJ2-4, with TRBD1 as a possible D gene (5 bases). V was trimmed by 3 bases and J by 3 bases, leaving 9 bases between them. This CDR3 comprises 14 residues. The germline V gene encodes CDR1 KGHSH and CDR2 LQKENI. The CDR3 spells CASSPLQGKNIQYF. The CDR3 nucleotides are TGTGCCAGCTCACCTCTCCAGGGCAAAAACATTCAGTACTTC.

The chain joins TRBV25-1 to TRBJ1-2; D remains unclear. V shed 0 bases and J shed 6 bases, with 11 bases lying between them. Germline V gene lookup returns CDR1 MGHDK and CDR2 SYGVNS. This CDR3 comprises 14 residues. CDR3 sequence (DNA): TGTGCCAGCAGTGAATATGGGAGTGTCGATGGCTACACCTTC. It yields the protein CASSEYGSVDGYTF.

The chain is built from TRBV7-2 and TRBJ2-4; 7 bases line up with TRBD2. The CDR3 loop spans 18 amino acids. Losses at the gene ends were 1 base for V and 7 bases for J; bases not matched to a gene: 16. The V gene's germline CDR1 is SGHTA and CDR2 FQGNSA. The CDR3 sequence is CASSLDGRLGGSRNIQYF. The CDR3 DNA is TGTGCCAGCAGCTTAGATGGGAGACTAGGCGGGAGTAGGAACATTCAGTACTTC.

The genes are TRBV19 and TRBJ2-2, with TRBD2 matching over 10 bases. This CDR3 is built from 15 residues. Losses at the gene ends were 7 bases for V and 3 bases for J; bases not matched to a gene: 5. CDR1 is LNHDA and CDR2 is SQIVND in the germline V gene (reference sequence). CDR3 in DNA: TGTGCCAGTACCGGGACTAGCGTCGACACCGGGGAGCTGTTTTTT. Its translation: CASTGTSVDTGELFF. Filled out from reference TRBV19 and TRBJ2-2, the complete variable domain reads DGGITQSPKYLFRKEGQNVTLSCEQNLNHDAMYWYRQDPGQGLRLIYYSQIVNDFQKGDIAEGYSVSREKKESFPLTVTSAQKNPTAFYLCASTGTSVDTGELFFGEGSRLTVL.

The chain recombines TRBV5-1 with TRBJ2-1, with 7 bases that match TRBD2. V trimming: 5 bases; J trimming: 3 bases; junction bases outside the gene matches: 8. The length of the CDR3 is 15 residues. Germline-derived CDR1 and CDR2 are SGHRS and YFSETQ. The CDR3 loop reads CASRGLAGSYNEQFF. The CDR3 DNA sequence: TGCGCCAGCAGGGGTTTAGCGGGTAGCTACAATGAGCAGTTCTTC.

V is TRBV5-1 and J is TRBJ2-1, with 7 bases identical to TRBD2. Losses at the gene ends were 0 bases for V and 6 bases for J; bases not matched to a gene: 6. Germline V CDR1 and CDR2: SGHRS, YFSETQ. The CDR3 loop spans 15 amino acids. The CDR3 loop is CASSLAGGLTNEQFF. CDR3 DNA: TGCGCCAGCAGCTTGGCCGGGGGGTTAACCAATGAGCAGTTCTTC. The full variable domain, in which reference TRBV5-1 and TRBJ2-1 provide the parts outside the CDR3, is KAGVTQTPRYLIKTRGQQVTLSCSPISGHRSVSWYQQTPGQGLQFLFEYFSETQRNKGNFPGRFSGRQFSNSRSEMNVSTLELGDSALYLCASSLAGGLTNEQFFGPGTRLTVL.

The gene calls are TRBV19 and TRBJ2-3; maybe TRBD2 (6 bases). Germline V gene data show CDR1 as LNHDA and CDR2 as SQIVND (reference sequence). The CDR3 has 14 amino acids. V was pared by 6 bases and J by 1 base, with 11 bases between. The CDR3 DNA follows: TGTGCCAGTAGCTTTAGCGGTCGCACAGATACGCAGTATTTT. It specifies CASSFSGRTDTQYF.

The chain carries TRBV30 and TRBJ2-5; D not certain. The CDR3 sequence is 13 residues long. Trimming left V 0 bases short and J 2 bases short, with 7 bases between. Germline V CDR1 and CDR2: GTSNPN, SVGIG (reference sequence). The CDR3 sequence is CAWSVRRQETQYF. The CDR3 region has the DNA TGTGCCTGGAGTGTTAGGCGGCAAGAGACCCAGTACTTC.

The gene calls are TRBV6-6 and TRBJ1-5; no reliable D call. The ends were cut back, 2 bases at V and 4 bases at J, with 6 bases in the middle. The CDR3 spans 13 residues. Germline CDR1 MNHNY, CDR2 SVGAGI (reference sequence). CDR3 loop: CASSYVGNQPQHF. As DNA, the CDR3 is TGTGCCAGCAGTTACGTGGGTAATCAGCCCCAGCATTTT.

The rearrangement uses TRBV5-1 and TRBJ2-7; TRBD2 matches at 9 bases. The CDR3 sequence is 14 residues long. Trimming at V came to 0 bases and at J to 3 bases, leaving 1 base not matched to a gene. The germline V gene has CDR1 SGHRS and CDR2 YFSETQ. Here the CDR3 reads CASSLGTSVYEQYF. The CDR3, as DNA: TGCGCCAGCAGCTTGGGGACTAGCGTCTACGAGCAGTACTTC.

CDR3 residues: CAAKQGVRTDTQYF. The CDR3, as DNA: TGTGCCGCCAAACAGGGTGTGCGCACAGATACGCAGTATTTT. The V call is TRBV10-3, the J call TRBJ2-3; D is possibly TRBD1 (6 bases). Germline-derived CDR1 and CDR2 are ENHRY and SYGVKD. V gave up 11 bases and J gave up 1 base, with 16 bases separating them. The CDR3 length is 14 residues.

The chain combines TRBV6-5 with TRBJ1-1, with D unresolved. Germline V gene data show CDR1 as MNHEY and CDR2 as SVGAGI. The CDR3 is 15 amino acids. Trimming stripped 5 bases from V and 6 bases from J, with 19 bases between. The CDR3 sequence is CASSKMGLAVAEAFF. As DNA, the CDR3 is TGTGCCAGCAGTAAGATGGGCCTCGCGGTCGCTGAAGCTTTCTTT.

The V and J genes are TRBV27 and TRBJ2-7; TRBD2 might be the D (5 bases). Germline V gene lookup returns CDR1 MNHEY and CDR2 SMNVEV (reference sequence). V lost 6 bases to trimming and J lost 7 bases, with 13 bases between them. This CDR3 has 12 amino acids. The CDR3: CASRKRTGEQYF. CDR3 nucleotide sequence: TGTGCCAGCAGAAAAAGGACGGGGGAGCAGTACTTC.

This clone was seen a single time. The rearrangement uses TRBV5-4 and TRBJ2-3; the D gene is possibly TRBD2 (5 bases). V dropped 3 bases and J dropped 6 bases, with 5 bases sitting between them. CDR3 length: 11 amino acids. Looked up from germline, CDR1 is SGHNT and CDR2 is YYREEE (reference sequence). CDR3 nucleotide sequence: TGTGCCAGCAGCTGGAGGGATACGCAGTATTTT. It is translated as CASSWRDTQYF.

The J gene is TRBJ2-2, the V gene TRBV11-3; no reliable D call. The CDR3 consists of 13 residues. CDR1 and CDR2 from the germline V gene are SGHNT and YENEEA. Trimming shortened V by 5 bases and J by 7 bases, and 11 bases separated the two germline ends. CDR3 bases: TGTGCCAGCAGCGCTAGTGGGGTCGGGGAGCTGTTTTTT. This codes for CASSASGVGELFF.

The V call is TRBV30, the J call TRBJ1-1; D gene unclear. The CDR3 spans 11 residues. With 4 bases removed from V and 6 bases from J, the gap between germline ends came to 9 bases. The germline CDR1 and CDR2 sequences are GTSNPN and SVGIG (reference sequence). The CDR3 protein is CAWNRRPEAFF. DNA for the CDR3: TGTGCCTGGAACCGAAGGCCTGAAGCTTTCTTT.

In this sample, this clone turned up once. The chain joins TRBV23-1 to TRBJ2-7, with 8 bases that match TRBD1. TRBV23-1 falls under the ORF class, with uncertain function. This CDR3 comprises 14 residues. Trimming cost V 5 bases and J 5 bases; bases outside gene matches: 8. CDR3 protein: CASSSDRGHHEQYF. For the CDR3, the DNA is TGCGCCAGCAGTTCCGACAGGGGCCACCACGAGCAGTACTTC.

The V and J genes are TRBV19 and TRBJ2-1, with D tentatively TRBD2 (7 bases). Trimming stripped 10 bases from V and 9 bases from J, with 22 bases between. Germline-derived CDR1 and CDR2 are LNHDA and SQIVND (reference sequence). The CDR3 runs 14 residues. The CDR3 DNA reads TGTGCCACTCAAGGACAGCGGGGAATAGTTGAGCAGTTCTTC. Encoded protein: CATQGQRGIVEQFF.

The genes are TRBV4-3 and TRBJ2-2; 13 bases line up with TRBD2. Germline-derived CDR1 and CDR2 are LGHNA and YSLEER. After removal of 5 bases from V and 7 bases from J, the junction contained 4 bases not matched to a gene. The CDR3 totals 15 residues. CDR3 sequence (DNA): TGCGCCAGCAGCAAAACTAGCGGGAGGGTCGGGGAGCTGTTTTTT. As protein: CASSKTSGRVGELFF.

This clone was detected once. This rearrangement joins TRBV7-3 to TRBJ2-1, with D tentatively TRBD2 (6 bases). CDR3 size: 15 residues. V was shortened by 4 bases and J by 4 bases, with 14 bases between the two germline ends. CDR1 and CDR2 from the germline V gene are SGHTA and FQGTGA. The DNA of the CDR3 is TGTGCCAGCAGCTCGACCGGACTAACTTACAATGAGCAGTTCTTC. Encoded protein: CASSSTGLTYNEQFF.